The 6 T cell receptor beta chains given below trace back to one sample, sequenced in a study of persistence of HIV-infected CD4 T cells. The libraries were made with immunoSEQ version 4 in survey mode. Clones were read by immunoSEQ multiplex PCR, and TCRdb kept only the in-frame ones, dropping some. Among 7,500 to 9,500 clones, more than 70% were seen once, and the ten largest hold 2% to 2.5%. Cells were stimulated with overlapping HIV-1 Gag 15-mer peptides. Sorting of responding CD4+ T cells relied on upregulated CD40 ligand together with CD69. These TCRs are of unknown antigen specificity. Sequences were derived from CD4+ T cells sorted from PBMCs after approximately 19-hour stimulation, sampled from a patient who received antiretroviral therapy. These TCRs come from an adult woman with HIV who was CMV-seropositive.

This chain uses TRBV10-1 with TRBJ1-6; possibly TRBD1 for D (6 bases). The CDR3 covers 14 residues. The V and J ends lost 6 bases and 4 bases respectively, with 10 bases between them. Germline CDR1 and CDR2: WNHNN and SYGVQD (reference sequence). CDR3 region: CASSQGSYNSPLHF. CDR3 DNA: TGCGCCAGCAGCCAGGGGAGTTATAATTCACCCCTCCACTTT.

The CDR3 bases are TGTGCCAGCAGCCTAACCGGGTCCTCCTACGAGCAGTACTTC. It yields the protein CASSLTGSSYEQYF. This rearrangement joins TRBV7-2 to TRBJ2-7; D remains unclear. Germline V gene data show CDR1 as SGHTA and CDR2 as FQGNSA. The CDR3 loop spans 14 amino acids. V was clipped by 5 bases and J by 0 bases, with 11 bases between them.

This chain links TRBV19 with TRBJ1-1, with D uncertain. Between the trimmed V and J ends, which lost 5 bases and 4 bases, there was a span of 17 bases. The CDR3 consists of 15 residues. Germline V gene data show CDR1 as LNHDA and CDR2 as SQIVND (reference sequence). The CDR3 is CASSRAGPVSTEAFF. Written as DNA, the CDR3 is TGTGCCAGTAGTCGAGCGGGCCCTGTGAGCACTGAAGCTTTCTTT.

The genes are TRBV5-4 and TRBJ1-1, with D uncertain. CDR1 and CDR2 from the germline V gene are SGHNT and YYREEE (reference sequence). The V end lost 4 bases, the J end lost 4 bases, and 17 bases lay between the germline ends. This CDR3 region has 15 residues. CDR3 sequence reads: CASSPTNIVGTEAFF. The CDR3 bases are TGTGCCAGCAGCCCTACAAATATTGTTGGCACTGAAGCTTTCTTT. The full variable domain, rest sourced from reference TRBV5-4 and TRBJ1-1, is ETGVTQSPTHLIKTRGQQVTLRCSSQSGHNTVSWYQQALGQGPQFIFQYYREEENGRGNFPPRFSGLQFPNYSSELNVNALELDDSALYLCASSPTNIVGTEAFFGQGTRLTVV.

The chain combines TRBV5-1 with TRBJ2-1; TRBD2 agrees at 11 bases. J was trimmed by 9 bases and V by 1 base; bases with no gene match: 6. This CDR3 contains 15 residues. CDR1 and CDR2 (germline): SGHRS, YFSETQ. CDR3: CASSLPLAGVSEQFF. The CDR3 nucleotides are TGCGCCAGCAGCTTGCCACTAGCGGGAGTCAGTGAGCAGTTCTTC.

The CDR3 bases are TGCGCCACCCTGGACCAGAACACCGGGGAGCTGTTTTTT. Translation: CATLDQNTGELFF. This chain uses TRBV4-1 with TRBJ2-2, with D uncertain. The length of the CDR3 is 13 residues. Germline V gene sequence: CDR1 MGHRA, CDR2 YSYEKL. The V end lost 10 bases, the J end lost 1 base, and 10 bases lay between the germline ends.